This entry lists 20 T cell receptor beta chains sequenced from one sample in a study of Ad26.COV2.S vaccination and SARS-CoV-2 variants (dated by TCRdb to about 2021). The library was obtained by the immunoSEQ multiplex PCR assay. What TCRdb holds here is the immuneACCESS table cut down to in-frame rearrangements. Part of the clones is not present; checked against another copy, under half of the missing clones reflect an unresolved V gene, and the others are unexplained. Counted in this sample were 440,000 or so clones; about 90% of them appeared once. In total, the top ten clones hold more than 3.5% of the sample. Read against the paper, the sample's treatment or condition label means: 15 to 20 received Ad26.COV2.S at low or high dose, single or two shots; roughly five received placebo; per-sample allocation not given. Repertoires of vaccine and placebo recipients were sequenced from samples taken on day 63 after the first injection.

The sequencing here drew on peripheral blood, taken in a trial of Ad26.COV2.S vaccine versus placebo. The receptor set was obtained from a person between 18 and 65 years old who received the Ad26.COV2.S COVID-19 vaccine or a placebo.

This clone has only a few counts. This chain connects TRBV5-1 to TRBJ2-6; no definite D call. Trimming took off 2 bases at V and 3 bases at J, with 6 bases between the two ends. The CDR3 is made up of 14 amino acids. CDR1 and CDR2 from the germline V gene are SGHRS and YFSETQ. The CDR3 DNA sequence: TGCGCCAGCAGCTTTGGTAGTGGGGCCAACGTCCTGACTTTC. Its translation: CASSFGSGANVLTF.

This clone turned up a few times. This chain links TRBV27 with TRBJ2-3; D gene uncertain. Germline values: CDR1 MNHEY, CDR2 SMNVEV (reference sequence). Trimming cost V 5 bases and J 0 bases, with 12 bases left between them. This CDR3 has 15 amino acids. This CDR3 is CASSLYSTSTDTQYF. CDR3 in DNA: TGTGCCAGCAGTCTATACAGTACTAGCACAGATACGCAGTATTTT.

This clone came up a few times. The CDR3 reads CASRVQGEPQHF. DNA of the CDR3: TGTGCCAGTAGGGTTCAGGGAGAGCCCCAGCATTTT. This chain connects TRBV19 to TRBJ1-5; TRBD1 is a possible D gene (5 bases). V was pared by 6 bases and J by 8 bases, with 11 bases between. Looked up from germline, CDR1 is LNHDA and CDR2 is SQIVND (reference sequence). This CDR3 has 12 amino acids.

The chain links TRBV9 to TRBJ2-1; 12 bases match TRBD2. The CDR3 totals 14 residues. V was pared by 6 bases and J by 7 bases, with 5 bases of the junction left unmatched. Germline CDR1 reads SGDLS; CDR2 reads YYNGEE. The chain's CDR3 is CASNRLAGVNEQFF. For the CDR3, the DNA is TGTGCCAGCAATAGACTAGCGGGAGTTAATGAGCAGTTCTTC. The full variable domain, completed using reference TRBV9 and TRBJ2-1, is DSGVTQTPKHLITATGQRVTLRCSPRSGDLSVYWYQQSLDQGLQFLIQYYNGEERAKGNILERFSAQQFPDLHSELNLSSLELGDSALYFCASNRLAGVNEQFFGPGTRLTVL.

This clone was counted between two and nine times. The chain couples TRBV6-2 or TRBV6-3 to TRBJ1-1; D unresolved. CDR3 length equals 15 residues. CDR1 MNHEY and CDR2 SVGEGT come from the germline V gene. Trimming pared 0 bases from V and 0 bases from J, leaving 8 bases between. As DNA, the CDR3 is TGTGCCAGCAGTTACTCGCTCGGGTTGAACACTGAAGCTTTCTTT. Its translation: CASSYSLGLNTEAFF.

This chain links TRBV5-4 with TRBJ2-7; no definite D call. The CDR3 sequence is 13 residues long. The germline V gene has CDR1 SGHNT and CDR2 YYREEE (reference sequence). V shed 3 bases and J shed 5 bases, with 12 bases lying between them. In DNA, the CDR3 is TGTGCCAGCAGCTCGAAACCGCCGCACGAGCAGTACTTC. Protein product: CASSSKPPHEQYF.

The chain recombines TRBV4-1 with TRBJ2-6, with 7 bases aligning to TRBD1. This CDR3 spans 18 amino acids. Trimming cost V 1 base and J 0 bases; bases outside gene matches: 6. From germline, CDR1 is MGHRA and CDR2 YSYEKL. CDR3 DNA: TGCGCCAGCAGCCAAGCCTTAACAGGGGCCTCTGGGGCCAACGTCCTGACTTTC. It codes for CASSQALTGASGANVLTF.

V gene TRBV6-2 or TRBV6-3 combines with J gene TRBJ1-4, with 10 bases aligning to TRBD1. Germline V lookup: CDR1 MNHEY, CDR2 SVGEGT. The CDR3 is 14 amino acids. Trimming at V came to 2 bases and at J to 7 bases, leaving 1 base not matched to a gene. The CDR3 sequence: CASSYDRGREKLFF. The CDR3 DNA follows: TGTGCCAGCAGTTACGACAGGGGGCGTGAAAAACTGTTTTTT.

V is TRBV9 and J is TRBJ1-5, with D tentatively TRBD1 (5 bases). CDR3 length: 15 residues. Germline lookup yields CDR1 SGDLS and CDR2 YYNGEE. Trimming left V 0 bases short and J 1 base short, with 8 bases between. The CDR3 is CASSVEGTSNQPQHF. CDR3 DNA: TGTGCCAGCAGCGTAGAAGGGACGAGCAATCAGCCCCAGCATTTT.

The rearrangement uses TRBV28 and TRBJ2-7, with 7 bases lining up with TRBD1. The germline V gene has CDR1 MDHEN and CDR2 SYDVKM. The V gene end was trimmed by 6 bases and the J gene end by 3 bases; junction bases not matched to a gene: 11. There are 15 residues in the CDR3. The CDR3: CASRYTGAHNYEQYF. The CDR3 DNA is TGTGCCAGCAGATATACAGGGGCCCATAACTACGAGCAGTACTTC.

As concerns this clone: Other DNA sequences in the same sample also yield this CDR3. The V and J genes are TRBV28 and TRBJ2-7; D gene ambiguous. Trimming pared 4 bases from V and 3 bases from J, leaving 4 bases between. The CDR3 is 11 amino acids. The germline V gene has CDR1 MDHEN and CDR2 SYDVKM. CDR3 coding DNA: TGTGCCAGCAGTTCAAACTACGAGCAGTACTTC. Encoded protein: CASSSNYEQYF.

Notes on this clone: The sample has other DNA sequences that encode this CDR3 too. The rearrangement uses TRBV7-8 and TRBJ2-7, with 9 bases matching TRBD1. With V trimmed by 5 bases and J by 6 bases, 5 bases remained unmatched. This CDR3 has 13 amino acids. Germline CDR1 and CDR2: SGHVS and FQNEAQ. DNA of the CDR3: TGTGCCAGCAGCCGGGACAGGGCGTCCGAGCAGTACTTC. Encoded protein: CASSRDRASEQYF.

This clone was counted a few times. This chain joins TRBV9 and TRBJ2-1; 7 bases are shared with TRBD2. Trimming at V came to 0 bases and at J to 8 bases, leaving 11 bases not matched to a gene. Germline V gene data show CDR1 as SGDLS and CDR2 as YYNGEE. CDR3 length: 16 amino acids. CDR3 loop: CASSVAVAGLSDEQFF. DNA of the CDR3: TGTGCCAGCAGCGTAGCGGTAGCGGGCCTGAGCGATGAGCAGTTCTTC. Full variable domain (rest looked up from reference TRBV9 and TRBJ2-1): DSGVTQTPKHLITATGQRVTLRCSPRSGDLSVYWYQQSLDQGLQFLIQYYNGEERAKGNILERFSAQQFPDLHSELNLSSLELGDSALYFCASSVAVAGLSDEQFFGPGTRLTVL.

This chain uses TRBV4-3 with TRBJ2-1; D is uncertain. Between the trimmed V and J ends, which lost 2 bases and 0 bases, there was a span of 5 bases. The V gene's germline CDR1 is LGHNA and CDR2 YSLEER. The CDR3 has 14 amino acids. The CDR3 sequence: CASSQSSSYNEQFF. The CDR3, as DNA: TGCGCCAGCAGCCAATCTAGCTCCTACAATGAGCAGTTCTTC.

This clone has only a few counts. The gene calls are TRBV29-1 and TRBJ2-1; 10 positions agree with TRBD2. The length of the CDR3 is 17 residues. Germline V gives CDR1 SQVTM, CDR2 ANQGSEA. Trimming cost V 7 bases and J 8 bases; bases outside gene matches: 20. CDR3 nucleotides: TGCAGCGGAACCTGGCCTAGCGGGAGTTATTTTGTAGATGAGCAGTTCTTC. Protein: CSGTWPSGSYFVDEQFF.

The CDR3 DNA sequence: TGTGCCAGCAGTCGCCCCGGGGAGCTGTTTTTT. Translating it yields CASSRPGELFF. The gene calls are TRBV6-2 or TRBV6-3 and TRBJ2-2, with D hard to call. This CDR3 comprises 11 residues. Deletions cut 5 bases from V and 6 bases from J, with 4 bases between. Germline assignment: CDR1 MNHEY and CDR2 SVGEGT.

This chain links TRBV7-3 with TRBJ1-1; a possible D gene is TRBD1 (5 bases). This CDR3 has 14 residues. Germline V gives CDR1 SGHTA, CDR2 FQGTGA. V was trimmed by 4 bases and J by 0 bases, leaving 9 bases between them. The CDR3 region is CASSSGALNTEAFF. For the CDR3, the DNA is TGTGCCAGCAGCTCCGGGGCGCTGAACACTGAAGCTTTCTTT.

This clone has only a few counts. The rearrangement joins TRBV10-3 to TRBJ2-2, with D possibly being TRBD2 (5 bases). Trimming pared 7 bases from V and 5 bases from J, leaving 8 bases between. CDR1 is ENHRY and CDR2 is SYGVKD in the germline V gene. CDR3 size: 12 residues. CDR3 region: CAITRGTGELFF. The CDR3 DNA reads as TGTGCCATCACTCGAGGGACCGGGGAGCTGTTTTTT.

Notes on this clone: Germline and junction disagree at one end, which may indicate a read error. The chain uses TRBV12-3 or TRBV12-4 and TRBJ2-1; D gene unclear. This CDR3 is 11 amino acids long. The CDR3 bases are TGTGCCAGCAGTGTCTACGATGAGCAGTTCTTC. Amino acids: CASSVYDEQFF.

About this clone: One end of the junction is discordant with germline, which a read error may explain. This chain connects TRBV14 to TRBJ1-3; 7 bases line up with TRBD1. The CDR3 contains 16 residues. CDR1 is SGHDN and CDR2 is FVKESK in the germline V gene. CDR3 loop: CASSKEQGTGGNTIYF. The CDR3 DNA reads TGTGCCAGCAGCAAAGAACAGGGGACGGGTGGAAACACCATATATTTT.